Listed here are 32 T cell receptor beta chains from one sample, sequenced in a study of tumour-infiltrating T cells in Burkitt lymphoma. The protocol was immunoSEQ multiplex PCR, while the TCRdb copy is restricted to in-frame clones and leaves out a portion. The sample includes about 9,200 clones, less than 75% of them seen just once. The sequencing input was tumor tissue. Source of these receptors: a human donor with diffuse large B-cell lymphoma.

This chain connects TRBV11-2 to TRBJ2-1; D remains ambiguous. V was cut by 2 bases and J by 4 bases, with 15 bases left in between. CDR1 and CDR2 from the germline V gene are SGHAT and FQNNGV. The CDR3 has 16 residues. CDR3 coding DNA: TGTGCCAGCAGCTTACGTTCCAGCCGATATTACAATGAGCAGTTCTTC. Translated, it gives CASSLRSSRYYNEQFF. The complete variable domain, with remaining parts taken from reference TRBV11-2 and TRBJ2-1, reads EAGVAQSPRYKIIEKRQSVAFWCNPISGHATLYWYQQILGQGPKLLIQFQNNGVVDDSQLPKDRFSAERLKGVDSTLKIQPAKLEDSAVYLCASSLRSSRYYNEQFFGPGTRLTVL.

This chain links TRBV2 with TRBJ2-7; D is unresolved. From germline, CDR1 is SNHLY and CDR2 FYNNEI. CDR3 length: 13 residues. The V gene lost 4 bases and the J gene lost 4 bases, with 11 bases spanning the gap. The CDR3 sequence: CASSGTNPYEQYF. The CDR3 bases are TGTGCCAGCAGTGGGACCAACCCATACGAGCAGTACTTC. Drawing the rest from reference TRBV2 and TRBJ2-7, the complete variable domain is EPEVTQTPSHQVTQMGQEVILRCVPISNHLYFYWYRQILGQKVEFLVSFYNNEISEKSEIFDDQFSVERPDGSNFTLKIRSTKLEDSAMYFCASSGTNPYEQYFGPGTRLTVT.

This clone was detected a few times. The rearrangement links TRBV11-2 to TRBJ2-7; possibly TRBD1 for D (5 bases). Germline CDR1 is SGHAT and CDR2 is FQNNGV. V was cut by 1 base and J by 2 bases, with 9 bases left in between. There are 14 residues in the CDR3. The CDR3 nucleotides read TGTGCCAGCAGCTTAGGGACACCGGCCTACGAGCAGTACTTC. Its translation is CASSLGTPAYEQYF.

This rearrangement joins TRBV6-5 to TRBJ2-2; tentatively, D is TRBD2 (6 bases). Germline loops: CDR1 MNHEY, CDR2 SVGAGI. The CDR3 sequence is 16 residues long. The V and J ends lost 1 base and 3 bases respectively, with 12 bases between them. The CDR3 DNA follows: TGTGCCAGCAGTTACTGGGGGGTTGGGGACACCGGGGAGCTGTTTTTT. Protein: CASSYWGVGDTGELFF.

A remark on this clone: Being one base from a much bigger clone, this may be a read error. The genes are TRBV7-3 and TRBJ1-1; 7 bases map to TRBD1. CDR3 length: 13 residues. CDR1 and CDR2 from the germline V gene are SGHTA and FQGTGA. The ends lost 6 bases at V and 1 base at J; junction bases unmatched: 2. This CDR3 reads CASRRQGNTEAFF. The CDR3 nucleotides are TGTGCCAGCAGGCGACAGGGGAACACTGAAGCTTTCTTT.

This chain's CDR3 is CAIQGPGDTEAFF. CDR3 bases: TGTGCCATACAGGGGCCAGGAGACACTGAAGCTTTCTTT. The chain joins TRBV19 to TRBJ1-1, with 7 bases matching TRBD1. CDR3 length: 13 residues. V lost 10 bases to trimming and J lost 3 bases; unmatched junction nucleotides: 8. Germline lookup yields CDR1 LNHDA and CDR2 SQIVND (reference sequence).

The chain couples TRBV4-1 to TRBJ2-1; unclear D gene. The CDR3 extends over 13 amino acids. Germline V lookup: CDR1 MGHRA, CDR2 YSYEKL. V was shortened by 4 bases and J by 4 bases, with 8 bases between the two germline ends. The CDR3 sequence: CASSPVGYNEQFF. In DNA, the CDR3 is TGCGCCAGCAGCCCCGTTGGGTACAATGAGCAGTTCTTC.

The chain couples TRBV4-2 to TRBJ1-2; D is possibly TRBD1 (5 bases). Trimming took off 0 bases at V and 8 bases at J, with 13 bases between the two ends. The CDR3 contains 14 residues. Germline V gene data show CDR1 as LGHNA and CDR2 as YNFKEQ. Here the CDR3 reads CASSQEIREGGYTF. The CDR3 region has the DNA TGTGCCAGCAGCCAAGAAATCAGGGAGGGCGGCTACACCTTC.

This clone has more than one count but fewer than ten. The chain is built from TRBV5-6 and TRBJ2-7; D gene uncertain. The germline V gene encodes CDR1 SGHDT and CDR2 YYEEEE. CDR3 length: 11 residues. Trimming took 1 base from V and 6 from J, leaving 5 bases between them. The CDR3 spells CASSLRGEQYF. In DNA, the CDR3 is TGTGCCAGCAGCTTGAGAGGCGAGCAGTACTTC.

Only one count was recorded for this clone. The CDR3 protein is CASSLYEQYF. DNA of the CDR3: TGTGCCAGCAGTCTTTACGAGCAGTACTTC. This rearrangement joins TRBV6-1 to TRBJ2-7; unclear D gene. CDR1 MNHNS and CDR2 SASEGT come from the germline V gene. With 5 bases removed from V and 4 bases from J, the gap between germline ends came to 3 bases. This CDR3 is 10 amino acids long.

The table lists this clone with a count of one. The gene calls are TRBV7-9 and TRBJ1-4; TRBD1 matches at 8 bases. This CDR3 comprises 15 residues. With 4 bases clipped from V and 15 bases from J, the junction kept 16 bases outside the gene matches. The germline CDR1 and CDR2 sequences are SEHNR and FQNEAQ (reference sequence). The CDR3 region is CASSSPGTGMKRLFF. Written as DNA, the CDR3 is TGTGCCAGCAGCTCTCCCGGGACAGGAATGAAAAGGTTGTTTTTT. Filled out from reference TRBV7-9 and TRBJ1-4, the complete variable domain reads DTGVSQNPRHKITKRGQNVTFRCDPISEHNRLYWYRQTLGQGPEFLTYFQNEAQLEKSRLLSDRFSAERPKGSFSTLEIQRTEQGDSAMYLCASSSPGTGMKRLFFGSGTQLSVL.

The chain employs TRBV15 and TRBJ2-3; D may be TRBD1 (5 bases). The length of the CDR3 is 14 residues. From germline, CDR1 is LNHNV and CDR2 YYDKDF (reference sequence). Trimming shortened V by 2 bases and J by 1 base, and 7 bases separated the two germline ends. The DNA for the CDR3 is TGTGCCACCAGCAGACAGGGTGGCACAGATACGCAGTATTTT. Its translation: CATSRQGGTDTQYF.

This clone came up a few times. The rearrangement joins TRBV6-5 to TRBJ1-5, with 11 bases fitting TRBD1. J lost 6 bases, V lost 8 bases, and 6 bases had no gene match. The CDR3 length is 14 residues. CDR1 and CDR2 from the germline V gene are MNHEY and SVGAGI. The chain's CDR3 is CASGDRGMTQPQHF. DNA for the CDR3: TGTGCCAGCGGGGACAGGGGGATGACTCAGCCCCAGCATTTT.

For the CDR3, the DNA is TGTGCCAGTAGTATCGGGGTTCGGAGCGTCAAAGAGACCCAGTACTTC. It translates to CASSIGVRSVKETQYF. V and J are TRBV19 and TRBJ2-5, with D possibly matching TRBD2 (5 bases). Germline V gene sequence: CDR1 LNHDA, CDR2 SQIVND (reference sequence). Trimming shortened V by 3 bases and J by 3 bases, and 17 bases separated the two germline ends. The CDR3 sequence is 16 residues long.

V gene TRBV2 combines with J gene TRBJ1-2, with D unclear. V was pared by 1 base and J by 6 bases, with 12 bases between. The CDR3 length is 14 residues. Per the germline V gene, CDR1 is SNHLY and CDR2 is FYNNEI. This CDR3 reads CASSEGRGSDGYTF. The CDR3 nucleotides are TGTGCCAGCAGTGAAGGTCGGGGTTCCGATGGCTACACCTTC.

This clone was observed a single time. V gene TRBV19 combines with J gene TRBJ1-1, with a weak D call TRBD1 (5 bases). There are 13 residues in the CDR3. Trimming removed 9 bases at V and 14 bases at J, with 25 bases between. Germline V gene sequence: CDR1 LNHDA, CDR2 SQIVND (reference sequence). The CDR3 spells CASDRGAAGGAFF. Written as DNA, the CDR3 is TGTGCCAGCGATCGGGGAGCGGCGGGGGGAGCGTTCTTT.

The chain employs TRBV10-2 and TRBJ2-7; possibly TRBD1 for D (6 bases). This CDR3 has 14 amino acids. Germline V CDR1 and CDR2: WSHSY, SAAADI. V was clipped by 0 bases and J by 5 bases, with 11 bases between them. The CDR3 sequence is CASSESTGRDEQYF. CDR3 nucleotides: TGCGCCAGCAGTGAGTCGACAGGAAGGGACGAGCAGTACTTC.

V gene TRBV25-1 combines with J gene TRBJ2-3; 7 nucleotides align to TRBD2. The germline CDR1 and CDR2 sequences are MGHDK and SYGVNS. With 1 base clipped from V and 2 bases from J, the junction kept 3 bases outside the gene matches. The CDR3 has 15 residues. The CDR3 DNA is TGTGCCAGCAGTGAATCGCGGGGGAACACAGATACGCAGTATTTT. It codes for CASSESRGNTDTQYF. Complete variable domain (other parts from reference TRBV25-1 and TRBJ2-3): EADIYQTPRYLVIGTGKKITLECSQTMGHDKMYWYQQDPGMELHLIHYSYGVNSTEKGDLSSESTVSRIRTEHFPLTLESARPSHTSQYLCASSESRGNTDTQYFGPGTRLTVL.

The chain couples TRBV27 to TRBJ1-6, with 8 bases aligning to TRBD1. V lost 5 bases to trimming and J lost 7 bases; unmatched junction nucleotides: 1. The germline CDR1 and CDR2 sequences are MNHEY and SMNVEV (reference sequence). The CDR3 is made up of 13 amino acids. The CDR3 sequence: CASSDRGNSPLHF. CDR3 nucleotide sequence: TGTGCCAGCAGTGACAGGGGCAATTCACCCCTCCACTTT.

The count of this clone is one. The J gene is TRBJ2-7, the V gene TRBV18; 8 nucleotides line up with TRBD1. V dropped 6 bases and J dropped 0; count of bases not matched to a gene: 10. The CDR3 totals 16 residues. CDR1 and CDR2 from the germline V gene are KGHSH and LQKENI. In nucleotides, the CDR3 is TGTGCCAGCTCCTCCGGGACAGGCCTAAGCTCCTACGAGCAGTACTTC. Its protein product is CASSSGTGLSSYEQYF.

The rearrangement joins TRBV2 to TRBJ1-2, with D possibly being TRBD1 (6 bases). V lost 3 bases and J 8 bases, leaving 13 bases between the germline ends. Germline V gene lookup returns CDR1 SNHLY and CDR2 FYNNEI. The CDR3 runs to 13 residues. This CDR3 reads CASSELNRVGYTF. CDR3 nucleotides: TGTGCCAGCAGTGAGCTCAACAGGGTAGGCTACACCTTC.

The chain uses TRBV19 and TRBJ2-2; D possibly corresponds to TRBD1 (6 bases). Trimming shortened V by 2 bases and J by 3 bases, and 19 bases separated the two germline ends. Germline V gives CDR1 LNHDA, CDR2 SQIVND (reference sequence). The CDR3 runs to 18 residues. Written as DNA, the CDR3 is TGTGCCAGTAGTATAACCCCCAACAGGGATCTAGACACCGGGGAGCTGTTTTTT. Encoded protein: CASSITPNRDLDTGELFF.

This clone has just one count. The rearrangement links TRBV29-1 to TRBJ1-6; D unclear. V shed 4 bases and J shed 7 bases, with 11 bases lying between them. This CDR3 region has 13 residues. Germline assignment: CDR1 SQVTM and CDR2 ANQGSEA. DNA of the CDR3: TGCAGCGTTGGAAGCAGTGTCAATTCACCCCTCCACTTT. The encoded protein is CSVGSSVNSPLHF. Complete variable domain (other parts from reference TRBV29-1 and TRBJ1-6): SAVISQKPSRDICQRGTSLTIQCQVDSQVTMMFWYRQQPGQSLTLIATANQGSEATYESGFVIDKFPISRPNLTFSTLTVSNMSPEDSSIYLCSVGSSVNSPLHFGNGTRLTVT.

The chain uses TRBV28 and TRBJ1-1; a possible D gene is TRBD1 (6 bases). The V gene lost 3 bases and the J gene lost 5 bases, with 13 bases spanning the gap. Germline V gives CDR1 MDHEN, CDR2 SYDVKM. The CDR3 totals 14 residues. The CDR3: CASSLGGLGTEAFF. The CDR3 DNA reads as TGTGCCAGCAGTTTGGGGGGCCTCGGAACTGAAGCTTTCTTT.

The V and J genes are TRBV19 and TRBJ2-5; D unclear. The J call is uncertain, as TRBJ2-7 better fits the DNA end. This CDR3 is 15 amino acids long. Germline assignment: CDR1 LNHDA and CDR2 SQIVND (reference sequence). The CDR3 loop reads CASSMTANPSYEQYF. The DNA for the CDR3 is TGTGCCAGTAGTATGACGGCAAATCCCTCCTACGAGCAGTACTTC.

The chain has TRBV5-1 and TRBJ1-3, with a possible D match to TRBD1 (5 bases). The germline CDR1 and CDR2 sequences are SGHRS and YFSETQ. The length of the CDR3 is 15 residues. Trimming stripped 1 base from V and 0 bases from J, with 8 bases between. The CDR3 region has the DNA TGCGCCAGCAGCTTGATGGGGGTCTCTGGAAACACCATATATTTT. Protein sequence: CASSLMGVSGNTIYF.

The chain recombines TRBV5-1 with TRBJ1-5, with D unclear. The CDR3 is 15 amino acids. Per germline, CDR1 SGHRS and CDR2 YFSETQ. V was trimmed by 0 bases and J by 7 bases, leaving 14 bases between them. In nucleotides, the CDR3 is TGCGCCAGCAGCTTGGAGGGCAGCCCCAGACAGCCCCAGCATTTT. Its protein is CASSLEGSPRQPQHF.

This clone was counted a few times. This CDR3 reads CASSLLASMNQPQHF. The DNA of the CDR3 is TGCGCCAGCAGCCTCCTGGCGTCCATGAATCAGCCCCAGCATTTT. The chain employs TRBV4-1 and TRBJ1-5; no clear D. The germline V and J ends were trimmed by 4 bases and 4 bases, with 14 bases remaining between them. Germline assignment: CDR1 MGHRA and CDR2 YSYEKL. This CDR3 is 15 amino acids long.

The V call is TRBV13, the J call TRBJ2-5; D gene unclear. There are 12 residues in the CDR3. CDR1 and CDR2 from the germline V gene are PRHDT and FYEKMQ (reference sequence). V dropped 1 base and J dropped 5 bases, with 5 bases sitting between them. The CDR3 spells CASSLEAETQYF. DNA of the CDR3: TGTGCCAGCAGCTTAGAGGCTGAGACCCAGTACTTC.

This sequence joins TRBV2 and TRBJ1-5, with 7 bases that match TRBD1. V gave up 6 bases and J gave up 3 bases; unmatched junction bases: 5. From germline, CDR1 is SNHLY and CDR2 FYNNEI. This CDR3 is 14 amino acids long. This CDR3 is CASRHRGFNQPQHF. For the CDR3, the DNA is TGTGCCAGCAGACACAGGGGCTTCAATCAGCCCCAGCATTTT.

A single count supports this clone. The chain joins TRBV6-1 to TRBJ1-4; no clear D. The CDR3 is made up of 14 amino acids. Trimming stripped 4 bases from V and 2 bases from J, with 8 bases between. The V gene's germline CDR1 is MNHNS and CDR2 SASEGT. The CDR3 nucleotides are TGTGCCAGCAGTGTGGGGAGTACTAATGAAAAACTGTTTTTT. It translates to CASSVGSTNEKLFF.

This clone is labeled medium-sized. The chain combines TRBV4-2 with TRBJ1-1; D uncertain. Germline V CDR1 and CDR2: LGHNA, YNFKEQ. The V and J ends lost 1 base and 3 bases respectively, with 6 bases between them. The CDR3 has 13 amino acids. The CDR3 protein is CASSQVLDTEAFF. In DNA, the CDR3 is TGTGCCAGCAGCCAAGTGCTAGACACTGAAGCTTTCTTT.